The 28 T cell receptor beta chains below all came from one sample that was sequenced in a study of monozygotic twins with inflammatory bowel disease. TCRdb re-called the 5' RACE reads and shows each CDR3 protein once, DNA omitted. The table for this sample gives roughly 160,000 distinct CDR3 sequences. Sequencing input: blood. The receptor set was obtained from a human donor with ulcerative colitis or Crohn's disease, or a healthy co-twin of an affected twin (not recorded which).

This chain uses TRBV7-2 with TRBJ2-7. Germline-derived CDR1 and CDR2 are SGHTA and FQGNSA. The CDR3 sequence is 12 residues long. The CDR3: CASSSDRHEQYF.

The chain has TRBV10-3 and TRBJ2-3. Germline assignment: CDR1 ENHRY and CDR2 SYGVKD. The CDR3 has 12 residues. CDR3 sequence: CAISGVTDTQYF.

The chain is built from TRBV6-1 and TRBJ1-2; there is no DNA to check the TCRdb D call of TRBD1. The CDR3 covers 14 residues. Germline V gene lookup returns CDR1 MNHNS and CDR2 SASEGT. CDR3 in amino acids: CASRRQGADYGYTF.

The gene calls are TRBV20-1 and TRBJ2-1; TCRdb proposes TRBD2, but this gene call is untestable without DNA. Looked up from germline, CDR1 is DFQATT and CDR2 is SNEGSKA (reference sequence). The CDR3 runs to 15 residues. The CDR3 protein is CSASGSGGFYNEQFF.

This chain uses TRBV28 with TRBJ2-4; the D call from TCRdb, TRBD1, cannot be confirmed without DNA. The V gene's germline CDR1 is MDHEN and CDR2 SYDVKM. This CDR3 region has 14 residues. CDR3: CASISGHFKNIQYF.

The rearrangement links TRBV9 to TRBJ2-3. Per the germline V gene, CDR1 is SGDLS and CDR2 is YYNGEE. The CDR3 loop spans 13 amino acids. The CDR3 sequence: CASSMSNTDTQYF.

This chain links TRBV28 with TRBJ2-7; lacking DNA, the TRBD2 call made by TCRdb goes unchecked. Germline V gives CDR1 MDHEN, CDR2 SYDVKM. This CDR3 region has 14 residues. CDR3 protein: CASSSGLAEYEQYF.

The J gene is TRBJ2-1, the V gene TRBV7-2; with no DNA, the TCRdb D assignment of TRBD2 cannot be verified. Germline CDR1 and CDR2: SGHTA and FQGNSA. This CDR3 has 17 amino acids. The CDR3 sequence: CASSRRGLAGSDNEQFF.

The CDR3 reads CASRRAPSTDTQYF. The V and J genes are TRBV12-3 or TRBV12-4 and TRBJ2-3; the TRBD1 assignment by TCRdb is unverifiable without DNA. CDR3 size: 14 residues.

This chain joins TRBV2 and TRBJ1-4. Germline lookup yields CDR1 SNHLY and CDR2 FYNNEI. This CDR3 has 13 amino acids. The CDR3 loop is CASSETRPGILFF.

V gene TRBV5-1 combines with J gene TRBJ2-7; absent DNA, TCRdb's TRBD1 call cannot be checked. CDR1 SGHRS and CDR2 YFSETQ come from the germline V gene. This CDR3 contains 14 residues. The CDR3: CASSLGDRGHEQYF.

The chain recombines TRBV6-1 with TRBJ2-2; checking the TCRdb D call of TRBD1 is not possible without DNA. Germline V gene sequence: CDR1 MNHNS, CDR2 SASEGT. The CDR3 consists of 15 residues. The CDR3 loop reads CASNPRTANTGELFF.

The chain's CDR3 is CSGTTGSNSPLHF. The chain joins TRBV20-1 to TRBJ1-6; TCRdb picks TRBD1, but there is no DNA to check that call. The CDR3 is 13 amino acids. Germline V gene lookup returns CDR1 DFQATT and CDR2 SNEGSKA (reference sequence).

This chain links TRBV19 with TRBJ1-5; as DNA is missing, the TRBD1 call by TCRdb cannot be tested. Looked up from germline, CDR1 is LNHDA and CDR2 is SQIVND (reference sequence). The length of the CDR3 is 17 residues. CDR3 in amino acids: CASSIGAWQGERQPQHF.

The chain has TRBV27 and TRBJ1-1; TCRdb returns TRBD1, unconfirmable since there is no DNA. The CDR3 spans 14 residues. Germline V gives CDR1 MNHEY, CDR2 SMNVEV (reference sequence). The CDR3 protein is CASSLPGGSTEAFF.

The V call is TRBV24-1, the J call TRBJ2-7; with no DNA, the TCRdb D assignment of TRBD1 cannot be verified. The CDR3 consists of 15 residues. CDR1 is KGHDR, CDR2 SFDVKD, per germline. The CDR3 spells CATSDPGQASYEQYF.

CDR3 protein: CASSLIGSTNEKLFF. The chain joins TRBV5-1 to TRBJ1-4. This CDR3 comprises 15 residues. Germline V gene sequence: CDR1 SGHRS, CDR2 YFSETQ.

V gene TRBV5-1 combines with J gene TRBJ2-7; TCRdb's D call of TRBD2 is untestable without DNA. The germline V gene has CDR1 SGHRS and CDR2 YFSETQ. This CDR3 has 16 residues. The CDR3 here is CASSLEGSGVTYEQYF.

This chain uses TRBV7-9 with TRBJ1-1; TCRdb gives TRBD1 as the D gene, but with no DNA this cannot be confirmed. The germline V gene has CDR1 SEHNR and CDR2 FQNEAQ (reference sequence). CDR3 length: 14 amino acids. This chain's CDR3 is CASSSGQGSTEAFF.

This chain connects TRBV4-3 to TRBJ2-1; TCRdb's D call of TRBD2 is untestable without DNA. Germline lookup yields CDR1 LGHNA and CDR2 YSLEER. The CDR3 loop spans 17 amino acids. The CDR3 sequence: CASSQVPREGVTNEQFF.

This rearrangement joins TRBV10-3 to TRBJ2-7; with no DNA, the TCRdb D assignment of TRBD2 cannot be verified. The CDR3 has 17 amino acids. Germline V gene sequence: CDR1 ENHRY, CDR2 SYGVKD. This CDR3 reads CAISRPYSSGSLSEQYF.

The V and J genes are TRBV7-2 and TRBJ2-7; the D gene TCRdb calls, TRBD2, cannot be checked with no DNA. Germline CDR1 SGHTA, CDR2 FQGNSA. The CDR3 totals 14 residues. CDR3 sequence: CASSYLSGSYEQYF.

The chain joins TRBV4-3 to TRBJ2-1; TCRdb gives TRBD1 as the D gene, but with no DNA this cannot be confirmed. The length of the CDR3 is 14 residues. CDR1 is LGHNA and CDR2 is YSLEER in the germline V gene. CDR3 in amino acids: CASSRQTGWDEQFF.

The chain combines TRBV20-1 with TRBJ2-3; the TCRdb D gene call, TRBD2, has no DNA to confirm it. The CDR3 extends over 14 amino acids. The germline gives CDR1 DFQATT, CDR2 SNEGSKA (reference sequence). CDR3 residues: CSAVTSGRTDTQYF.

This chain links TRBV12-3 or TRBV12-4 with TRBJ2-1; TCRdb selects TRBD1, and the lack of DNA leaves this call unchecked. There are 15 residues in the CDR3. This CDR3 is CASSLSETAYNEQFF.

CDR3 residues: CASSAAGLINEQFF. The V and J genes are TRBV25-1 and TRBJ2-1. The germline V gene encodes CDR1 MGHDK and CDR2 SYGVNS. The CDR3 has 14 residues. Combining the CDR3 with reference TRBV25-1 and TRBJ2-1 gives the whole variable domain EADIYQTPRYLVIGTGKKITLECSQTMGHDKMYWYQQDPGMELHLIHYSYGVNSTEKGDLSSESTVSRIRTEHFPLTLESARPSHTSQYLCASSAAGLINEQFFGPGTRLTVL.

V gene TRBV5-4 combines with J gene TRBJ1-4; lacking DNA, the TRBD1 call made by TCRdb goes unchecked. The CDR3 runs to 15 residues. Germline loops: CDR1 SGHNT, CDR2 YYREEE (reference sequence). The CDR3 is CASSFPTGDHEKLFF.

This chain joins TRBV7-2 and TRBJ1-2; the TRBD1 assignment by TCRdb is unverifiable without DNA. CDR3 length equals 15 residues. Looked up from germline, CDR1 is SGHTA and CDR2 is FQGNSA. This CDR3 reads CASSLSRFRGYGYTF.